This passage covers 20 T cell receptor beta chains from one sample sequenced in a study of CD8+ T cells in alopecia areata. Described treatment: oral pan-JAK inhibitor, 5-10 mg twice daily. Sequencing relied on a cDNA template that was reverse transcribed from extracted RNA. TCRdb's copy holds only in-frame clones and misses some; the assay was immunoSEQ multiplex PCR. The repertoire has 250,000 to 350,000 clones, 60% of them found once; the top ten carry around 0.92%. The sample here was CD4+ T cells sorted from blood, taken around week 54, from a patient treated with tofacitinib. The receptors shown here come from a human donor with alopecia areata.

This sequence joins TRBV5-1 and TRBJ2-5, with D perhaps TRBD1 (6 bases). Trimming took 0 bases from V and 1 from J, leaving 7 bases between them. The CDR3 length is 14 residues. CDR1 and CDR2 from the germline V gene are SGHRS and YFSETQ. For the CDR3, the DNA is TGCGCCAGCAGCTTGGACAGGGTCCAAGAGACCCAGTACTTC. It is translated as CASSLDRVQETQYF.

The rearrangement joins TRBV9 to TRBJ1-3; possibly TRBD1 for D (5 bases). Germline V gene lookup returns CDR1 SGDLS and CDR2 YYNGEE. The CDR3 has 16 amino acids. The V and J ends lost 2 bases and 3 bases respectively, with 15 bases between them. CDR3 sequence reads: CASSVGGSRYGNTIYF. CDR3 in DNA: TGTGCCAGCAGCGTGGGGGGTTCGCGCTATGGAAACACCATATATTTT. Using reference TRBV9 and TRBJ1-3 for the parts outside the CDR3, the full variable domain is DSGVTQTPKHLITATGQRVTLRCSPRSGDLSVYWYQQSLDQGLQFLIQYYNGEERAKGNILERFSAQQFPDLHSELNLSSLELGDSALYFCASSVGGSRYGNTIYFGEGSWLTVV.

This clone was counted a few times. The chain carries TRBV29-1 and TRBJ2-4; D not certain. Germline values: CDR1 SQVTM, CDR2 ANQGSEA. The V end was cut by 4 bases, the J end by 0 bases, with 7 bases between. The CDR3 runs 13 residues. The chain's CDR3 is CSVVDLAKNIQYF. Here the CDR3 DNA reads TGCAGCGTTGTAGACTTAGCCAAAAACATTCAGTACTTC.

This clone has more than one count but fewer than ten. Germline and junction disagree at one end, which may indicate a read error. CDR3 DNA: TGTGCTAGCAGCTTAGCCCCCCAAGAGACCCAGTACTTC. Translation gives CASSLAPQETQYF. V and J are TRBV7-7 and TRBJ2-5; D is unresolved. The CDR3 contains 13 residues. The germline V gene encodes CDR1 SSHAT and CDR2 FNYEAQ (reference sequence).

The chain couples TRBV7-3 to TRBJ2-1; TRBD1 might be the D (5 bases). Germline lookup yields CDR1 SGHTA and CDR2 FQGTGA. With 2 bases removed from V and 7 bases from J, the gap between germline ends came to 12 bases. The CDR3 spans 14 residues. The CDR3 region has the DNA TGTGCCAGCAGCTTACGGTTTCCAGGGAATGAGCAGTTCTTC. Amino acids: CASSLRFPGNEQFF. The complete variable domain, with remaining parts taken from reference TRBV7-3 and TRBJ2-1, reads GAGVSQTPSNKVTEKGKYVELRCDPISGHTALYWYRQSLGQGPEFLIYFQGTGAADDSGLPNDRFFAVRPEGSVSTLKIQRTERGDSAVYLCASSLRFPGNEQFFGPGTRLTVL.

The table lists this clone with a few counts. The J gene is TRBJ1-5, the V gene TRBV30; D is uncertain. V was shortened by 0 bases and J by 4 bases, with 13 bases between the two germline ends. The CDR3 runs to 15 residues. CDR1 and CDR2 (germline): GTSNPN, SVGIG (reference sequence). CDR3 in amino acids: CAWSVSEQYNQPQHF. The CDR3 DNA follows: TGTGCCTGGAGTGTAAGCGAACAGTATAATCAGCCCCAGCATTTT. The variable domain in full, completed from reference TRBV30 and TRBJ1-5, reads SQTIHQWPATLVQPVGSPLSLECTVEGTSNPNLYWYRQAAGRGLQLLFYSVGIGQISSEVPQNLSASRPQDRQFILSSKKLLLSDSGFYLCAWSVSEQYNQPQHFGDGTRLSIL.

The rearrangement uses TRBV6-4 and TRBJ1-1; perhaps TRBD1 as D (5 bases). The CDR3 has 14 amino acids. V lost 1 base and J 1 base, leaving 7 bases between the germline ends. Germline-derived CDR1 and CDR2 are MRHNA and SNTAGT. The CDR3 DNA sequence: TGTGCCAGCAGTGACTTAGGGGAGAACACTGAAGCTTTCTTT. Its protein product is CASSDLGENTEAFF.

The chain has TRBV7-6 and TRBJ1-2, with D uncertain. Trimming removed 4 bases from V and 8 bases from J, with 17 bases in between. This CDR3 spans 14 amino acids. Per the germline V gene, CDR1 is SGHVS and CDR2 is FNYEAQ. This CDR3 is CASSSYINLRGYTF. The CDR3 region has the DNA TGTGCCAGCAGCTCCTACATTAATTTGCGGGGCTACACCTTC.

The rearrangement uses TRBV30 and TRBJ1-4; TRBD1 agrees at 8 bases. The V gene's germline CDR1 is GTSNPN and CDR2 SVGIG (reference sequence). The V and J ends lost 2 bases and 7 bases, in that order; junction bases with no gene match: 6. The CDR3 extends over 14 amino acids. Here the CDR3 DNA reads TGTGCCTGGAGTTTACAGGGGGGCTCTGAAAAACTGTTTTTT. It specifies CAWSLQGGSEKLFF.

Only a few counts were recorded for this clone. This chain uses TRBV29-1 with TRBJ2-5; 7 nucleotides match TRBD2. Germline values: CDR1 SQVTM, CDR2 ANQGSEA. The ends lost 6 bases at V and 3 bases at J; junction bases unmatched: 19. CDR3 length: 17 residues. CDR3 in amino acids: CSVAGGGGGRGEETQYF. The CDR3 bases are TGCAGCGTCGCGGGCGGGGGAGGAGGTAGAGGGGAAGAGACCCAGTACTTC.

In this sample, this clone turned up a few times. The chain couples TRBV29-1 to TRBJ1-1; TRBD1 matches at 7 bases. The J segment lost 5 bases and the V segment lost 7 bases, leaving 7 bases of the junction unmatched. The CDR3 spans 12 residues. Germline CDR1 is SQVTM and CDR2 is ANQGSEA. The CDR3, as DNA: TGCAGCGCTCAACAGGGGTTGACTGAAGCTTTCTTT. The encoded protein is CSAQQGLTEAFF.

The CDR3 coding sequence is TGTGCCAGCAGCTTACCGAAGGGGACAGGGGAGACTGAAGCTTTCTTT. Amino acids: CASSLPKGTGETEAFF. The V and J genes are TRBV7-9 and TRBJ1-1, with 10 bases that match TRBD1. The trim removed 2 bases at V and 5 bases at J, leaving 8 bases unmatched. The germline V gene encodes CDR1 SEHNR and CDR2 FQNEAQ (reference sequence). The CDR3 is 16 amino acids. Full variable domain (rest looked up from reference TRBV7-9 and TRBJ1-1): DTGVSQNPRHKITKRGQNVTFRCDPISEHNRLYWYRQTLGQGPEFLTYFQNEAQLEKSRLLSDRFSAERPKGSFSTLEIQRTEQGDSAMYLCASSLPKGTGETEAFFGQGTRLTVV.

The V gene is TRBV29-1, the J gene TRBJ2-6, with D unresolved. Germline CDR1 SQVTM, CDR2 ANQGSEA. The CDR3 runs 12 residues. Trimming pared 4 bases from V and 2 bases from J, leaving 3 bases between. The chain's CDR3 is CSVVAGANVLTF. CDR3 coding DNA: TGCAGCGTTGTGGCTGGGGCCAACGTCCTGACTTTC.

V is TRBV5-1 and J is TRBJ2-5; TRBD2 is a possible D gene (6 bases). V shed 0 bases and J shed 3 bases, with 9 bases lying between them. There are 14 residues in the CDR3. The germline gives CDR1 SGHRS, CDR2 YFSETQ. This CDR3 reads CASSLGEAEETQYF. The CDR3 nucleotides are TGCGCCAGCAGCTTGGGGGAGGCGGAAGAGACCCAGTACTTC. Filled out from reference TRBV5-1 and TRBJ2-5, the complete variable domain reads KAGVTQTPRYLIKTRGQQVTLSCSPISGHRSVSWYQQTPGQGLQFLFEYFSETQRNKGNFPGRFSGRQFSNSRSEMNVSTLELGDSALYLCASSLGEAEETQYFGPGTRLLVL.

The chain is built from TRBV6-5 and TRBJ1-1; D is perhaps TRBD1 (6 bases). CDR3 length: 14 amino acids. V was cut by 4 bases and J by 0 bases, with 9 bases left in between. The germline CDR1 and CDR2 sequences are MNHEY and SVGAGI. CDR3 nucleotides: TGTGCCAGCAGTTGGGACACGTTGAACACTGAAGCTTTCTTT. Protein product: CASSWDTLNTEAFF.

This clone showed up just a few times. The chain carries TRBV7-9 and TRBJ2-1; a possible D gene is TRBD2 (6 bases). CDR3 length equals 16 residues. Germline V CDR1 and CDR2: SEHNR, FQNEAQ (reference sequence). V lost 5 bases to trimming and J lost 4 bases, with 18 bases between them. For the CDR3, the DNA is TGTGCCAGCAGCCCCCTGGGGGATGGGGGGTACAATGAGCAGTTCTTC. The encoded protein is CASSPLGDGGYNEQFF.

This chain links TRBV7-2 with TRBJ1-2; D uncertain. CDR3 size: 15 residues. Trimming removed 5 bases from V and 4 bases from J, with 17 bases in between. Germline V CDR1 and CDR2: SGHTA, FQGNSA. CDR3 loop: CASSPRMRAGYGYTF. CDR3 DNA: TGTGCCAGCAGCCCCCGGATGAGGGCGGGCTATGGCTACACCTTC.

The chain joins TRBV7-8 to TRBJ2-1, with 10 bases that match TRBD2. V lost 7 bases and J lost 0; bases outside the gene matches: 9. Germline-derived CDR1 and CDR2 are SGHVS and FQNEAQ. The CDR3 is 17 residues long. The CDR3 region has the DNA TGTGCCAGCACCTGGACTAGCGGAACTAGCTCCTACAATGAGCAGTTCTTC. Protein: CASTWTSGTSSYNEQFF.

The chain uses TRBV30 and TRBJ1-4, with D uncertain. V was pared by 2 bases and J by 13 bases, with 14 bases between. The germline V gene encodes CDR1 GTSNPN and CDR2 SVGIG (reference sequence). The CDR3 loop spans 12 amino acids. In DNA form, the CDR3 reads TGTGCCTGGAGTCCCACCCGCCTCGTACTGTTTTTT. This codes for CAWSPTRLVLFF.

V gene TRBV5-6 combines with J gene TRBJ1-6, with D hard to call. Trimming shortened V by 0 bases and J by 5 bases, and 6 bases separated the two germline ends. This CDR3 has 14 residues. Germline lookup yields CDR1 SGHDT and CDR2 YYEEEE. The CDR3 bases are TGTGCCAGCAGCTTGGCCACGGATAATTCACCCCTCCACTTT. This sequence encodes CASSLATDNSPLHF.